What follows describes a single T cell receptor beta chain. Its antigen is as yet unknown. This sample is drawn from a study of T cell responses to AZD1222 COVID-19 vaccine. Study-wide results and limits: White British people made up most donors, females outnumbered males, and clonal diversity was possibly underestimated. After two AZD1222 doses, spike-specific TCR breadth and depth rose versus day 0. Repertoire sampling happened only post peak T cell response.

Measured with immunoSEQ multiplex PCR; TCRdb has only the in-frame clones, and not every one. Counted here are around 120,000 clones, about nine tenths occurring once; the ten biggest clones make up around 15%. Source: peripheral blood, taken on day 0 of AZD1222 vaccination. The source of this sequence is an adult in good health.

The CDR3 DNA follows: TGTGCCAGCAGTTACTTGACAGTCGGGGGCCTCTATGGCTACACCTTC. The encoded protein is CASSYLTVGGLYGYTF. The chain combines TRBV6-5 with TRBJ1-2; D may be TRBD1 (6 bases). V was clipped by 1 base and J by 4 bases, with 16 bases between them. This CDR3 contains 16 residues. Germline V gene lookup returns CDR1 MNHEY and CDR2 SVGAGI.